These 30 T cell receptor beta chains were sequenced from one sample in a study of cytomegalovirus exposure and HLA in healthy donors. In the PCR, 60 Vbeta and 13 Jbeta primers were used. Here immunoSEQ multiplex PCR was the method, and the copy in TCRdb shows in-frame clones only, minus some. Of roughly 120,000 clones in the sample, under 90% were seen once. Sequencing used PBMCs. The receptors derive from a woman in her twenties or thirties in good health and CMV-seronegative.

CDR3 region: CASSHLPGQGVNEQFF. Written as DNA, the CDR3 is TGTGCCAGCAGCCACCTTCCGGGACAGGGGGTCAATGAGCAGTTCTTC. The rearrangement uses TRBV28 and TRBJ2-1, with 11 nucleotides matching TRBD1. The V gene end was trimmed by 6 bases and the J gene end by 6 bases; junction bases not matched to a gene: 10. This CDR3 is built from 16 residues. Germline CDR1 MDHEN, CDR2 SYDVKM.

The chain couples TRBV9 to TRBJ1-1, with 7 nucleotides matching TRBD1. The junction had 11 bases not matched to a gene; V was cut back by 3 bases and J by 3 bases. Germline values: CDR1 SGDLS, CDR2 YYNGEE. This CDR3 is built from 16 residues. The CDR3 DNA follows: TGTGCCAGCAGCGCATCCGACAGGGTTGTGTACACTGAAGCTTTCTTT. Amino acid sequence: CASSASDRVVYTEAFF.

J is TRBJ2-5 and V is TRBV28, with TRBD2 matching 7 bases. The J call could be wrong; TRBJ2-7 is a better fit for the DNA end. In germline, CDR1 is MDHEN, CDR2 SYDVKM. This CDR3 is 16 amino acids long. The CDR3 reads CASSLILAGRAYEQYF. The CDR3 nucleotides read TGTGCCAGCAGTTTGATCCTCGCAGGGAGGGCCTACGAGCAGTACTTC.

This chain links TRBV5-1 with TRBJ1-3; possible D gene TRBD1, 5 bases. The V gene's germline CDR1 is SGHRS and CDR2 YFSETQ. Trimming cost V 0 bases and J 0 bases, with 7 bases left between them. The CDR3 totals 15 residues. The CDR3 nucleotides are TGCGCCAGCAGCTTGGACAGGCTCTCTGGAAACACCATATATTTT. It yields the protein CASSLDRLSGNTIYF.

V is TRBV7-2 and J is TRBJ2-7, with 11 bases identical to TRBD2. Germline V gene lookup returns CDR1 SGHTA and CDR2 FQGNSA. CDR3 length: 16 residues. Trimming at V came to 5 bases and at J to 3 bases, leaving 9 bases not matched to a gene. The chain's CDR3 is CASSTGLAGGGYEQYF. The CDR3 DNA follows: TGTGCCAGCAGCACCGGACTAGCGGGTGGAGGCTACGAGCAGTACTTC. Together with reference TRBV7-2 and TRBJ2-7, the CDR3 gives the full variable domain: GAGVSQSPSNKVTEKGKDVELRCDPISGHTALYWYRQSLGQGLEFLIYFQGNSAPDKSGLPSDRFSAERTGGSVSTLTIQRTQQEDSAVYLCASSTGLAGGGYEQYFGPGTRLTVT.

The chain carries TRBV19 and TRBJ1-1; D is unresolved. The CDR3 sequence is 12 residues long. In germline, CDR1 is LNHDA, CDR2 SQIVND (reference sequence). V lost 9 bases and J lost 11, with 19 bases in between. Here the CDR3 DNA reads TGTGCCAGCCATGATGACCCCCGGCGGGCTTTCTTT. Protein sequence: CASHDDPRRAFF.

The genes are TRBV6-1 and TRBJ2-2, with 7 bases that match TRBD1. Germline V gene sequence: CDR1 MNHNS, CDR2 SASEGT. The CDR3 is made up of 13 amino acids. CDR3 in DNA: TGTGCTGTCGGGACAGCGAACACCGGGGAGCTGTTTTTT. Amino acid sequence: CAVGTANTGELFF.

J is TRBJ1-4 and V is TRBV6-6, with D possibly being TRBD1 (5 bases). V was trimmed by 7 bases and J by 10 bases, leaving 22 bases between them. Per the germline V gene, CDR1 is MNHNY and CDR2 is SVGAGI (reference sequence). The CDR3 has 15 residues. The CDR3 protein is CASTPRGVKDGKLFF. The CDR3 DNA sequence: TGTGCCAGCACCCCCCGGGGGGTTAAGGATGGAAAACTGTTTTTT.

The rearrangement links TRBV29-1 to TRBJ1-4, with D unresolved. V lost 7 bases to trimming and J lost 5 bases, with 11 bases between them. The CDR3 loop spans 12 amino acids. Germline V gene data show CDR1 as SQVTM and CDR2 as ANQGSEA. The CDR3 DNA is TGCAGCGGACGAGGCCACAATGAAAAACTGTTTTTT. Residues: CSGRGHNEKLFF.

The chain is built from TRBV27 and TRBJ2-4; 15 positions match TRBD2. The CDR3 is made up of 15 amino acids. J was trimmed by 7 bases and V by 5 bases; bases with no gene match: 3. Per germline, CDR1 MNHEY and CDR2 SMNVEV (reference sequence). The CDR3 nucleotides read TGTGCCAGCAGTCCAGGGACTAGCGGGAGGAACATTCAGTACTTC. This gives the protein CASSPGTSGRNIQYF.

The rearrangement links TRBV5-1 to TRBJ2-3; 9 bases align to TRBD1. Unmatched junction bases numbered 7, after V lost 4 bases and J lost 4 bases. Germline V lookup: CDR1 SGHRS, CDR2 YFSETQ. CDR3 length: 15 residues. The CDR3 here is CASSPGQGSADTQYF. The CDR3 DNA sequence: TGCGCCAGCAGCCCCGGACAGGGGTCAGCAGATACGCAGTATTTT.

This chain links TRBV7-2 with TRBJ2-5; weak D call: TRBD1 (6 bases). The CDR3 loop spans 14 amino acids. Germline values: CDR1 SGHTA, CDR2 FQGNSA. V dropped 5 bases and J dropped 5 bases, with 15 bases sitting between them. CDR3 coding DNA: TGTGCCAGCAGCGGCCGGTCAAGGGGGGAGACCCAGTACTTC. Translated, it gives CASSGRSRGETQYF.

This chain connects TRBV30 to TRBJ2-6; 10 bases are shared with TRBD1. The CDR3 loop spans 15 amino acids. Germline assignment: CDR1 GTSNPN and CDR2 SVGIG (reference sequence). Trimming removed 0 bases from V and 12 bases from J; junction bases left unmatched: 8. The CDR3 region has the DNA TGTGCCTGGAGTGTTGGGACAGGGGTTGGAATCGTCCTGACTTTC. Its translation: CAWSVGTGVGIVLTF.

The gene calls are TRBV7-3 and TRBJ2-3, with TRBD1 identical over 7 bases. Germline V gene lookup returns CDR1 SGHTA and CDR2 FQGTGA. V was pared by 0 bases and J by 3 bases, with 6 bases of the junction left unmatched. CDR3 size: 16 residues. This CDR3 is CASSLTLDRVTDTQYF. DNA of the CDR3: TGTGCCAGCAGCTTAACGCTTGACAGGGTAACAGATACGCAGTATTTT.

This clone was counted only a few times. The V gene is TRBV6-5, the J gene TRBJ2-3; 15 bases agree with TRBD2. Germline CDR1 reads MNHEY; CDR2 reads SVGAGI. With V trimmed by 5 bases and J by 4 bases, 1 base remained unmatched. The CDR3 runs 15 residues. The CDR3 DNA follows: TGTGCCAGCAGTGGACTAGCGGGAGGGCCAGATACGCAGTATTTT. It specifies CASSGLAGGPDTQYF.

The chain links TRBV28 to TRBJ1-1; D may be TRBD1 (6 bases). The germline V and J ends were trimmed by 6 bases and 10 bases, with 18 bases remaining between them. This CDR3 is 13 amino acids long. Germline-derived CDR1 and CDR2 are MDHEN and SYDVKM. CDR3 nucleotide sequence: TGTGCCAGCAGCACCGGGACAAAGACCGGAGCTTTCTTT. Its protein is CASSTGTKTGAFF.

This clone was seen only once. This chain connects TRBV19 to TRBJ2-2, with 7 positions matching TRBD1. Germline-derived CDR1 and CDR2 are LNHDA and SQIVND (reference sequence). Germline trimming cut 6 bases from V and 2 bases from J; bases unmatched to any gene: 12. There are 17 residues in the CDR3. CDR3 DNA: TGTGCCAGTAGCCCAAGGGGGCGACAGGCAAACACCGGGGAGCTGTTTTTT. Amino acids: CASSPRGRQANTGELFF.

The chain links TRBV7-9 to TRBJ1-1, with D unresolved. Germline-derived CDR1 and CDR2 are SEHNR and FQNEAQ (reference sequence). The germline V and J ends were trimmed by 6 bases and 2 bases, with 19 bases remaining between them. The CDR3 contains 16 residues. The CDR3 nucleotides read TGTGCCAGCAGTCGACACCTTGACCCTTTCAACACTGAAGCTTTCTTT. Translating gives CASSRHLDPFNTEAFF.

This chain connects TRBV5-1 to TRBJ2-1, with D possibly matching TRBD2 (6 bases). The CDR3 length is 11 residues. Looked up from germline, CDR1 is SGHRS and CDR2 is YFSETQ. V was pared by 0 bases and J by 13 bases, with 8 bases between. The CDR3 reads CASSLEGGQFF. CDR3 sequence (DNA): TGCGCCAGCAGCTTGGAGGGAGGCCAGTTCTTC.

V usage is TRBV19 and J usage is TRBJ2-1; TRBD1 aligns across 10 bases. The CDR3 is 11 amino acids. Trimming removed 3 bases from V and 14 bases from J; junction bases left unmatched: 1. Germline values: CDR1 LNHDA, CDR2 SQIVND (reference sequence). The DNA for the CDR3 is TGTGCCAGTAGTATGGGGACAGGGGAGTTCTTC. It specifies CASSMGTGEFF.

The chain uses TRBV7-9 and TRBJ1-4; D not resolved. Trimming cost V 4 bases and J 2 bases, with 5 bases left between them. The CDR3 is made up of 13 amino acids. The V gene's germline CDR1 is SEHNR and CDR2 FQNEAQ (reference sequence). The CDR3 region has the DNA TGTGCCAGCAGCTCGTCTACTAATGAAAAACTGTTTTTT. It yields the protein CASSSSTNEKLFF.

The chain is built from TRBV2 and TRBJ2-1, with 8 bases lining up with TRBD2. The V gene end was trimmed by 3 bases and the J gene end by 4 bases; junction bases not matched to a gene: 2. The germline gives CDR1 SNHLY, CDR2 FYNNEI. The CDR3 length is 14 residues. The CDR3 DNA reads TGTGCCAGCAGTGACAGCGGGAGTTACAATGAGCAGTTCTTC. It translates to CASSDSGSYNEQFF.

The V call is TRBV19, the J call TRBJ1-5; a possible D gene is TRBD1 (5 bases). The CDR3 contains 13 residues. Between the trimmed V and J ends, which lost 5 bases and 4 bases, there was a span of 9 bases. The germline V gene has CDR1 LNHDA and CDR2 SQIVND (reference sequence). The CDR3 region is CASSHRSNQPQHF. In DNA, the CDR3 is TGTGCCAGTAGTCACAGGAGTAATCAGCCCCAGCATTTT.

The chain combines TRBV7-2 with TRBJ2-3, with 8 positions matching TRBD2. This CDR3 region has 16 residues. Per the germline V gene, CDR1 is SGHTA and CDR2 is FQGNSA. The V segment lost 5 bases and the J segment 0 bases; nucleotides outside the gene matches: 7. CDR3 bases: TGTGCCAGCAGCCTAATACTAGCGGCTAGCACAGATACGCAGTATTTT. Protein product: CASSLILAASTDTQYF.

In this sample, this clone turned up a few times. This chain uses TRBV28 with TRBJ2-7, with 8 bases aligning to TRBD1. Germline CDR1 and CDR2: MDHEN and SYDVKM. The ends lost 6 bases at V and 2 bases at J; junction bases unmatched: 9. This CDR3 comprises 15 residues. The DNA for the CDR3 is TGTGCCAGCAGGACGACAGGGGACCTACCCTACGAGCAGTACTTC. It yields the protein CASRTTGDLPYEQYF.

J is TRBJ2-1 and V is TRBV5-1; D perhaps matches TRBD2 (6 bases). CDR1 SGHRS and CDR2 YFSETQ come from the germline V gene. With 7 bases removed from V and 6 bases from J, the gap between germline ends came to 29 bases. The CDR3 is 18 amino acids. The chain's CDR3 is CASRTGELAGTPSNEQFF. CDR3 nucleotide sequence: TGCGCCAGCCGTACTGGGGAACTAGCCGGGACTCCCTCCAATGAGCAGTTCTTC.

The gene calls are TRBV5-8 and TRBJ2-7; 7 positions agree with TRBD1. V trimming: 0 bases; J trimming: 0 bases; junction bases outside the gene matches: 6. The germline V gene encodes CDR1 SGHTS and CDR2 YDEGEE. CDR3 size: 16 residues. Here the CDR3 reads CASSLGRGQSSYEQYF. For the CDR3, the DNA is TGTGCCAGCAGCTTGGGTAGGGGACAGAGCTCCTACGAGCAGTACTTC.

This clone came up a few times. V gene TRBV5-1 combines with J gene TRBJ1-1, with no clear D. Trimming took off 0 bases at V and 0 bases at J, with 12 bases between the two ends. The CDR3 loop spans 16 amino acids. Germline CDR1 reads SGHRS; CDR2 reads YFSETQ. CDR3 sequence: CASSLVGGPLNTEAFF. CDR3 DNA: TGCGCCAGCAGCTTGGTTGGAGGGCCCTTGAACACTGAAGCTTTCTTT.

This clone was detected only a few times. V is TRBV5-1 and J is TRBJ2-1; 9 positions agree with TRBD2. V shed 3 bases, J shed 6 bases, and the junction held 13 bases outside the gene matches. The CDR3 is 17 residues long. CDR1 SGHRS and CDR2 YFSETQ come from the germline V gene. CDR3 nucleotide sequence: TGCGCCAGCAGCTCCCGCGGGAGGGCCTGGGGGTCCAATGAGCAGTTCTTC. Translated: CASSSRGRAWGSNEQFF. Supplemented by reference TRBV5-1 and TRBJ2-1, the full variable domain reads KAGVTQTPRYLIKTRGQQVTLSCSPISGHRSVSWYQQTPGQGLQFLFEYFSETQRNKGNFPGRFSGRQFSNSRSEMNVSTLELGDSALYLCASSSRGRAWGSNEQFFGPGTRLTVL.

This clone was found a few times. The chain couples TRBV10-1 to TRBJ2-4; D unclear. The CDR3 sequence is 14 residues long. Germline V gives CDR1 WNHNN, CDR2 SYGVQD (reference sequence). Trimming removed 3 bases at V and 6 bases at J, with 12 bases between. For the CDR3, the DNA is TGCGCCAGCAGTGATCCGCCCCCGGTAAACATTCAGTACTTC. Protein sequence: CASSDPPPVNIQYF.